This T cell receptor (beta chain) appears in the sequencing data of a study of blood T cell repertoires in COVID-19. Study details: The samples span acute and convalescent COVID-19 from the United States, Italy and Spain. T cells, B-cell-depleted T cells, or PBMCs supplied cDNA or gDNA.

This clone was picked up one time. In the original workflow: Cell counts per sample came from amplifying reference gene primers. Sequenced by immunoSEQ multiplex PCR; TCRdb stores in-frame clones only, minus some. V and J calls and clone size are given by that table; D and trimming were obtained from the DNA. There are around 140,000 clones in the sample; around 72% occur only once, and more than 1.5% lies in the top ten. The source material was peripheral blood. This TCR was recovered from a woman between 55 and 75 years old with acute or convalescent COVID-19.

The CDR3 protein is CASSQTLAGVHEQYF. The CDR3 DNA follows: TGCGCCAGCAGCCAAACCTTAGCGGGAGTCCACGAGCAGTACTTC. The chain has TRBV4-1 and TRBJ2-7; TRBD2 matches at 9 bases. CDR3 length equals 15 residues. The V gene end was trimmed by 2 bases and the J gene end by 5 bases; junction bases not matched to a gene: 7. The germline CDR1 and CDR2 sequences are MGHRA and YSYEKL.